The 30 T cell receptor beta chains given below trace back to one sample, sequenced in a study of blood T cell repertoires in COVID-19. Some clones are missing from TCRdb's copy, which holds only in-frame ones; the method was immunoSEQ multiplex PCR. The repertoire has around 250,000 clones, about four fifths of them found once; the top ten carry 5% to 6%. Sequences were obtained from peripheral blood. The source is a man older than 75 with acute or convalescent COVID-19.

V and J are TRBV5-1 and TRBJ2-3; D is perhaps TRBD2 (5 bases). The germline CDR1 and CDR2 sequences are SGHRS and YFSETQ. This CDR3 has 16 amino acids. Trimming removed 4 bases from V and 6 bases from J, with 21 bases in between. CDR3 sequence (DNA): TGCGCCAGCAGCCACGGGAACCGGGCCGCCAAGGATACGCAGTATTTT. This gives the protein CASSHGNRAAKDTQYF.

This clone has just one count. This chain connects TRBV9 to TRBJ2-2; maybe TRBD2 (5 bases). Germline V gene data show CDR1 as SGDLS and CDR2 as YYNGEE. The CDR3 length is 12 residues. The ends were cut back, 5 bases at V and 6 bases at J, with 8 bases in the middle. The CDR3 DNA follows: TGTGCCAGCAGGAGGGATCCCGGGGAGCTGTTTTTT. Translated, it gives CASRRDPGELFF.

The J gene is TRBJ1-1, the V gene TRBV28, with D perhaps TRBD1 (5 bases). This CDR3 is built from 16 residues. With 3 bases removed from V and 4 bases from J, the gap between germline ends came to 18 bases. Germline CDR1 MDHEN, CDR2 SYDVKM. CDR3 sequence reads: CASSFHSGRGSTEAFF. The CDR3 coding sequence is TGTGCCAGCAGTTTTCATTCAGGGCGGGGGAGCACTGAAGCTTTCTTT.

The chain links TRBV23-1 to TRBJ1-2, with 8 bases lining up with TRBD1. TRBV23-1 is classed as an ORF, of uncertain function. The CDR3 runs to 15 residues. V shed 6 bases, J shed 5 bases, and the junction held 11 bases outside the gene matches. The CDR3 DNA reads TGCGCCAGCAGCCACGGCGAGCACAGGGGGTATGGCTACACCTTC. This gives the protein CASSHGEHRGYGYTF.

The chain combines TRBV5-1 with TRBJ2-7; a possible D gene is TRBD1 (5 bases). The germline gives CDR1 SGHRS, CDR2 YFSETQ. The CDR3 covers 12 residues. V was shortened by 0 bases and J by 6 bases, with 7 bases between the two germline ends. The CDR3 spells CASSLVGVEQYF. In DNA, the CDR3 is TGCGCCAGCAGCTTGGTAGGGGTCGAGCAGTACTTC.

V is TRBV21-1 and J is TRBJ2-7; the table calls TRBD2, which could not be checked here. TRBV21-1 is reported as a pseudogene. There are 16 residues in the CDR3. The CDR3 DNA is TGTGCCAAGCTGCTAAAACGGCGGGGGGATACCTACGAGCAGTACTTC. Translation gives CAKLLKRRGDTYEQYF.

This clone was recorded once. The chain recombines TRBV7-9 with TRBJ2-3; 7 bases map to TRBD1. The CDR3 totals 17 residues. Germline CDR1 is SEHNR and CDR2 is FQNEAQ (reference sequence). Trimming at V came to 2 bases and at J to 0 bases, leaving 8 bases not matched to a gene. The CDR3 DNA reads TGTGCCAGCAGCTTATTGCAGACAGGGTCTAGCACAGATACGCAGTATTTT. This translates into CASSLLQTGSSTDTQYF.

The rearrangement joins TRBV29-1 to TRBJ2-1; TRBD2 aligns across 8 bases. Germline loops: CDR1 SQVTM, CDR2 ANQGSEA. The CDR3 contains 15 residues. V trimming: 7 bases; J trimming: 1 base; junction bases outside the gene matches: 9. CDR3 in amino acids: CSGRVGLGSYNEQFF. The CDR3 DNA is TGCAGCGGACGTGTGGGACTAGGATCCTACAATGAGCAGTTCTTC.

The sample holds one count of this clone. The chain carries TRBV5-1 and TRBJ2-5; the D gene is possibly TRBD1 (6 bases). Germline CDR1 reads SGHRS; CDR2 reads YFSETQ. CDR3 length equals 13 residues. Trimming took off 4 bases at V and 3 bases at J, with 10 bases between the two ends. The CDR3 bases are TGCGCCAGCAGCGCCCGACAGGAAGAGACCCAGTACTTC. It is translated as CASSARQEETQYF.

This clone came up once. This sequence joins TRBV7-7 and TRBJ2-1, with 8 bases lining up with TRBD2. V was clipped by 3 bases and J by 10 bases; unmatched bases: 5. Germline assignment: CDR1 SSHAT and CDR2 FNYEAQ (reference sequence). The CDR3 extends over 13 amino acids. The CDR3 DNA reads TGTGCCAGCAGCTTTAGCGGGACTGGGGAGCAGTTCTTC. Translated, it gives CASSFSGTGEQFF.

The gene calls are TRBV28 and TRBJ2-2, with D perhaps matching TRBD1 (6 bases). CDR1 and CDR2 (germline): MDHEN, SYDVKM. The V end lost 5 bases, the J end lost 3 bases, and 22 bases lay between the germline ends. CDR3 length: 18 residues. DNA of the CDR3: TGTGCCAGCAGTCAGCACCCCGGCGGACAGTCGTACACCGGGGAGCTGTTTTTT. It encodes CASSQHPGGQSYTGELFF.

This rearrangement joins TRBV5-1 to TRBJ1-2, with 8 bases matching TRBD1. The ends lost 4 bases at V and 7 bases at J; junction bases unmatched: 9. The CDR3 sequence is 14 residues long. CDR1 is SGHRS and CDR2 is YFSETQ in the germline V gene. In nucleotides, the CDR3 is TGCGCCAGCAGCGGATTAGGACAGGGTACTGGCTACACCTTC. Encoded protein: CASSGLGQGTGYTF.

This chain joins TRBV28 and TRBJ1-4; a possible D gene is TRBD1 (6 bases). V lost 2 bases and J 8 bases, leaving 12 bases between the germline ends. The CDR3 is 14 residues long. Germline V lookup: CDR1 MDHEN, CDR2 SYDVKM. CDR3 in DNA: TGTGCCAGCAGTTTAACAGGGTTAGGAGAAAAACTGTTTTTT. Translation gives CASSLTGLGEKLFF.

The chain recombines TRBV7-2 with TRBJ2-1; D is uncertain. CDR3 size: 11 residues. Trimming stripped 5 bases from V and 9 bases from J, with 8 bases between. Germline loops: CDR1 SGHTA, CDR2 FQGNSA. CDR3 loop: CASSRSFEQFF. CDR3 coding DNA: TGTGCCAGCAGCCGCAGTTTTGAGCAGTTCTTC.

The chain couples TRBV9 to TRBJ2-1, with 10 bases aligning to TRBD1. Germline CDR1 reads SGDLS; CDR2 reads YYNGEE. J lost 5 bases, V lost 4 bases, and 12 bases had no gene match. This CDR3 has 17 amino acids. The CDR3 protein is CASSFLGGTGANNEQFF. CDR3 nucleotide sequence: TGTGCCAGCAGCTTCCTCGGGGGGACAGGGGCCAACAATGAGCAGTTCTTC. The whole variable domain, remainder taken from reference TRBV9 and TRBJ2-1, is DSGVTQTPKHLITATGQRVTLRCSPRSGDLSVYWYQQSLDQGLQFLIQYYNGEERAKGNILERFSAQQFPDLHSELNLSSLELGDSALYFCASSFLGGTGANNEQFFGPGTRLTVL.

The rearrangement uses TRBV2 and TRBJ1-5; TRBD1 matches at 7 bases. The germline V gene encodes CDR1 SNHLY and CDR2 FYNNEI. V lost 3 bases, J lost 7 bases, and 6 bases stayed unmatched. CDR3 length: 14 amino acids. Here the CDR3 reads CASSDRGLGQPQHF. Written as DNA, the CDR3 is TGTGCCAGCAGTGACAGGGGGTTGGGGCAGCCCCAGCATTTT.

This clone was seen a single time. V gene TRBV11-2 combines with J gene TRBJ2-1; possible D gene TRBD2, 5 bases. Trimming stripped 0 bases from V and 9 bases from J, with 12 bases between. The CDR3 totals 14 residues. Germline lookup yields CDR1 SGHAT and CDR2 FQNNGV. The CDR3 region has the DNA TGTGCCAGCAGCTTAGACCGGGGTGGGTCTGAGCAGTTCTTC. Its protein product is CASSLDRGGSEQFF. The whole variable domain, remainder taken from reference TRBV11-2 and TRBJ2-1, is EAGVAQSPRYKIIEKRQSVAFWCNPISGHATLYWYQQILGQGPKLLIQFQNNGVVDDSQLPKDRFSAERLKGVDSTLKIQPAKLEDSAVYLCASSLDRGGSEQFFGPGTRLTVL.

In DNA, the CDR3 is TGTGCCAGCAGCCCCCTTCAGAATTCACCCCTCCACTTT. As protein: CASSPLQNSPLHF. The rearrangement links TRBV3-1 (or the pseudogene TRBV3-2) to TRBJ1-6; D remains ambiguous. Germline V gives CDR1 LGHDT, CDR2 YNNKEL (reference sequence). The CDR3 consists of 13 residues. Trimming removed 4 bases at V and 7 bases at J, with 8 bases between.

The rearrangement joins TRBV11-3 to TRBJ2-5; 9 bases map to TRBD2. The V gene's germline CDR1 is SGHNT and CDR2 YENEEA. Germline trimming cut 5 bases from V and 7 bases from J; bases unmatched to any gene: 14. The CDR3 loop spans 16 amino acids. The CDR3 is CASSPGVAGALGTQYF. CDR3 in DNA: TGTGCCAGCAGCCCTGGGGTAGCGGGGGCCCTTGGGACCCAGTACTTC.

This clone was seen a few times. The CDR3 loop is CASSAGTGGGWPQHF. DNA of the CDR3: TGTGCCAGTAGTGCCGGGACAGGGGGTGGGTGGCCCCAGCATTTT. The genes are TRBV19 and TRBJ1-5, with 11 nucleotides matching TRBD1. This CDR3 is 15 amino acids long. Germline V gives CDR1 LNHDA, CDR2 SQIVND (reference sequence). Trimming took 5 bases from V and 9 from J; bases not matched to a gene: 9.

The chain joins TRBV5-1 to TRBJ1-3; D gene ambiguous. Germline V gene lookup returns CDR1 SGHRS and CDR2 YFSETQ. The CDR3 contains 16 residues. V was cut by 2 bases and J by 0 bases, with 12 bases left in between. This CDR3 is CASSFFEDYSGNTIYF. The CDR3 nucleotides read TGCGCCAGCAGCTTTTTCGAGGACTACTCTGGAAACACCATATATTTT.

J is TRBJ2-1 and V is TRBV10-3; 10 nucleotides agree with TRBD2. Germline V gene lookup returns CDR1 ENHRY and CDR2 SYGVKD. V trimming: 6 bases; J trimming: 1 base; junction bases outside the gene matches: 15. The CDR3 runs 19 residues. CDR3 residues: CAISNGRSGGLGSYNEQFF. CDR3 bases: TGTGCCATCAGCAACGGACGTAGCGGGGGGCTAGGGTCCTACAATGAGCAGTTCTTC.

The J gene is TRBJ2-3, the V gene TRBV2; 12 bases are a match to TRBD1. The germline V gene encodes CDR1 SNHLY and CDR2 FYNNEI. V was clipped by 8 bases and J by 5 bases; unmatched bases: 8. This CDR3 contains 15 residues. CDR3 sequence reads: CASAAGTGGGDTQYF. As DNA, the CDR3 is TGTGCCAGCGCCGCCGGGACAGGGGGCGGAGATACGCAGTATTTT.

V gene TRBV28 combines with J gene TRBJ1-5; perhaps TRBD1 as D (5 bases). Deletions cut 6 bases from V and 7 bases from J, with 16 bases between. Germline V lookup: CDR1 MDHEN, CDR2 SYDVKM. CDR3 length equals 14 residues. CDR3 residues: CASSLLRGGQPQHF. The CDR3 DNA reads TGTGCCAGCAGCCTTTTAAGGGGAGGACAGCCCCAGCATTTT.

The chain has TRBV7-2 and TRBJ1-1; 9 bases map to TRBD1. With V trimmed by 4 bases and J by 4 bases, 4 bases remained unmatched. Per germline, CDR1 SGHTA and CDR2 FQGNSA. The CDR3 totals 14 residues. The CDR3 loop is CASSSQGAVTEAFF. DNA of the CDR3: TGTGCCAGCAGCTCACAGGGGGCGGTCACTGAAGCTTTCTTT.

This clone was recorded once. The genes are TRBV5-6 and TRBJ1-5; D may be TRBD1 (5 bases). Trimming stripped 4 bases from V and 2 bases from J, with 13 bases between. The germline V gene has CDR1 SGHDT and CDR2 YYEEEE. The CDR3 contains 15 residues. The CDR3 DNA reads TGTGCCAGCAGCAAAAGGGGTAGGGGCAATCAGCCCCAGCATTTT. Its translation is CASSKRGRGNQPQHF. Full variable domain (remainder filled in from reference TRBV5-6 and TRBJ1-5): DAGVTQSPTHLIKTRGQQVTLRCSPKSGHDTVSWYQQALGQGPQFIFQYYEEEERQRGNFPDRFSGHQFPNYSSELNVNALLLGDSALYLCASSKRGRGNQPQHFGDGTRLSIL.

The rearrangement joins TRBV24-1 to TRBJ2-1, with 12 bases fitting TRBD2. Germline V gene data show CDR1 as KGHDR and CDR2 as SFDVKD. V shed 4 bases, J shed 5 bases, and the junction held 5 bases outside the gene matches. CDR3 length: 16 amino acids. In DNA, the CDR3 is TGTGCCACCAGTGACTTCACTAGCGGGGGGAACAATGAGCAGTTCTTC. Protein product: CATSDFTSGGNNEQFF.

This clone was counted a few times. The V call is TRBV9, the J call TRBJ2-6; D may be TRBD2 (6 bases). The V end lost 2 bases, the J end lost 0 bases, and 15 bases lay between the germline ends. There are 18 residues in the CDR3. CDR1 is SGDLS and CDR2 is YYNGEE in the germline V gene. The CDR3 region has the DNA TGTGCCAGCAGCGTCTTTGAGGGGAGGAGCTCTGGGGCCAACGTCCTGACTTTC. It encodes CASSVFEGRSSGANVLTF. The complete variable domain, with remaining parts taken from reference TRBV9 and TRBJ2-6, reads DSGVTQTPKHLITATGQRVTLRCSPRSGDLSVYWYQQSLDQGLQFLIQYYNGEERAKGNILERFSAQQFPDLHSELNLSSLELGDSALYFCASSVFEGRSSGANVLTFGAGSRLTVL.

CDR3 in amino acids: CASRPAASGYTF. Written as DNA, the CDR3 is TGTGCCAGCAGACCTGCGGCCAGCGGCTACACCTTC. The chain combines TRBV28 with TRBJ1-2; D ambiguous. CDR1 is MDHEN, CDR2 SYDVKM, per germline. Trimming removed 6 bases at V and 8 bases at J, with 13 bases between. The CDR3 totals 12 residues.

The gene calls are TRBV3-1 (or the pseudogene TRBV3-2) and TRBJ1-4; D unclear. In germline, CDR1 is LGHDT, CDR2 YNNKEL (reference sequence). V was trimmed by 1 base and J by 6 bases, leaving 9 bases between them. This CDR3 has 14 residues. The CDR3 sequence: CASSQAVMDEKLFF. CDR3 nucleotides: TGTGCCAGCAGCCAAGCGGTCATGGATGAAAAACTGTTTTTT.